This entry features one TCR beta chain sequence. The PCR was carried out with 60 Vbeta primers and 13 Jbeta primers. Sequenced by immunoSEQ multiplex PCR; TCRdb stores in-frame clones only, minus some. The repertoire holds around 100,000 clones, with roughly 67% as singletons. Germline V gene data show CDR1 as MNHEY and CDR2 as SVGAGI. The CDR3 contains 14 residues. The germline V and J ends were trimmed by 6 bases and 6 bases, with 14 bases remaining between them. This record belongs to a study of cytomegalovirus exposure and HLA in healthy donors. The sequenced sample was PBMCs. This sequence was found in a man younger than 30 in good health and CMV-seropositive. The gene calls are TRBV6-5 and TRBJ2-2; D might be TRBD1 (6 bases). CDR3 in amino acids: CASSQQGYAGELFF. The DNA for the CDR3 is TGTGCCAGCAGCCAACAGGGTTACGCCGGGGAGCTGTTTTTT.